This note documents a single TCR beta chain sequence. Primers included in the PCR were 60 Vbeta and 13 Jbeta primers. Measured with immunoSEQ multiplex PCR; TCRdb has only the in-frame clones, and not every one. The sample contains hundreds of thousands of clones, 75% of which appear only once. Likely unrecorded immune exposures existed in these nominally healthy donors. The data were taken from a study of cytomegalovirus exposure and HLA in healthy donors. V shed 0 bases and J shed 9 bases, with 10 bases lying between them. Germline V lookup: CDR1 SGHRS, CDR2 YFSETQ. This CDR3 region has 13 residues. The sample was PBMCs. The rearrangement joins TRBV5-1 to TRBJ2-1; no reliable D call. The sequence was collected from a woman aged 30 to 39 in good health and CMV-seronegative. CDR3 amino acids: CASSLVSSGEQFF. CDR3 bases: TGCGCCAGCAGCTTGGTAAGTTCCGGTGAGCAGTTCTTC.